One sample yielded the 14 T cell receptor beta chains listed below, sequenced in a study of Graves' ophthalmopathy and Graves' hyperthyroidism. RNA transcripts yielded amplified TCR beta CDR3 regions. HTBI-primed first-round RT-PCR preceded second-round multiplex PCR. TCRdb recomputed calls from the multiplex PCR reads with MiXCR, one row per CDR3 protein. The table lists about 390,000 distinct CDR3 sequences, approximately 18% of them singletons. Material: peripheral blood. Receptors were obtained from an adult woman with stable Graves' hyperthyroidism.

This clonotype appeared many times. The chain combines TRBV12-3 or TRBV12-4 with TRBJ2-7; D might be TRBD1 or TRBD2, each matching 5 bases. Trimming took 9 bases from V and 4 from J, leaving 16 bases between them. The CDR3 length is 13 residues. The CDR3 region is CASRDDREYEQYF. The CDR3 nucleotides read TGTGCCAGTCGGGACGATAGGGAATACGAGCAGTACTTC.

This sequence joins TRBV9 and TRBJ2-7; TRBD1 matches 10 bases. CDR1 and CDR2 from the germline V gene are SGDLS and YYNGEE. After removal of 3 bases from V and 2 bases from J, the junction contained 26 bases not matched to a gene. This CDR3 has 22 residues. CDR3 amino acids: CASSEERRDRGFGLGDPYEQYF. CDR3 DNA sequence: TGTGCCAGCAGCGAGGAGCGGCGGGACAGGGGTTTTGGCCTGGGGGACCCCTACGAGCAGTACTTC.

V gene TRBV20-1 combines with J gene TRBJ2-5, with 12 bases that match TRBD2. The length of the CDR3 is 17 residues. Trimming took 3 bases from V and 1 from J; bases not matched to a gene: 9. CDR1 and CDR2 from the germline V gene are DFQATT and SNEGSKA (reference sequence). CDR3 sequence (DNA): TGCAGTGCTAGGGACCCACTAGCGGGAGGTACCCAAGAGACCCAGTACTTC. It encodes CSARDPLAGGTQETQYF.

This clonotype was seen more than once but under ten times. This chain links TRBV28 with TRBJ1-5, with TRBD1 matching over 7 bases. Germline CDR1 and CDR2: MDHEN and SYDVKM. V lost 6 bases, J lost 5 bases, and 13 bases stayed unmatched. The CDR3 is 16 residues long. CDR3 DNA: TGTGCCAGCAGCTCGACCCATCGACAGGGTCATCAGCCCCAGCATTTT. Protein: CASSSTHRQGHQPQHF.

This clonotype appeared many times. The CDR3 DNA is TGCGCCAGCAGCTTGGCTCACAACTCTGGGGCCAACGTCCTGACTTTC. This sequence encodes CASSLAHNSGANVLTF. V usage is TRBV5-1 and J usage is TRBJ2-6; D gene unclear. The germline V gene encodes CDR1 SGHRS and CDR2 YFSETQ. The CDR3 consists of 16 residues. Trimming took off 0 bases at V and 0 bases at J, with 7 bases between the two ends.

The rearrangement links TRBV5-6 to TRBJ1-6; D is uncertain. Per the germline V gene, CDR1 is SGHDT and CDR2 is YYEEEE. CDR3 length equals 14 residues. V shed 5 bases and J shed 10 bases, with 16 bases lying between them. The CDR3 DNA is TGTGCCAGCAGAACGGGTGGGGTGGGCTCACCCCTCCACTTT. It encodes CASRTGGVGSPLHF.

This clonotype was recorded many times. A read error may account for a junction end that differs from germline. The gene calls are TRBV6-5 and TRBJ1-2, with D perhaps matching TRBD1 (6 bases). The CDR3 is 13 amino acids. Germline V gene lookup returns CDR1 MNHEY and CDR2 SVGAGI. The CDR3 DNA sequence: TGTGCCAGCAGTTACTCGAGGGGGGTTCGTTCCCACTTC. It specifies CASSYSRGVRSHF.

The CDR3 spells CASSQVFDTGELFF. In DNA, the CDR3 is TGTGCCAGCAGCCAAGTTTTTGATACCGGGGAGCTGTTTTTT. J is TRBJ2-2 and V is TRBV14, with D unclear. Looked up from germline, CDR1 is SGHDN and CDR2 is FVKESK. The CDR3 consists of 14 residues. V lost 1 base to trimming and J lost 5 bases, with 8 bases between them. The entire variable domain, with the rest obtained from reference TRBV14 and TRBJ2-2, is as follows: EAGVTQFPSHSVIEKGQTVTLRCDPISGHDNLYWYRRVMGKEIKFLLHFVKESKQDESGMPNNRFLAERTGGTYSTLKVQPAELEDSGVYFCASSQVFDTGELFFGEGSRLTVL.

This clonotype was counted between two and nine times. This chain joins TRBV28 and TRBJ2-1; possibly TRBD2 for D (5 bases). The germline V gene has CDR1 MDHEN and CDR2 SYDVKM. V lost 1 base to trimming and J lost 6 bases, with 10 bases between them. The CDR3 totals 14 residues. CDR3 DNA: TGTGCCAGCAGTTTATTAGCGTCGGCCAATGAGCAGTTCTTC. Its protein product is CASSLLASANEQFF.

Many counts were recorded for this clonotype. This rearrangement joins TRBV6-1 to TRBJ2-5; D is perhaps TRBD1 (6 bases). CDR3 size: 17 residues. The V gene's germline CDR1 is MNHNS and CDR2 SASEGT. The germline V and J ends were trimmed by 3 bases and 3 bases, with 20 bases remaining between them. This CDR3 is CASSERAGSWTEETQYF. For the CDR3, the DNA is TGTGCCAGCAGTGAGAGGGCTGGGTCTTGGACAGAAGAGACCCAGTACTTC.

This clonotype was counted at least ten times. The chain is built from TRBV4-1 and TRBJ2-7, with 7 bases lining up with TRBD1. Germline V gene lookup returns CDR1 MGHRA and CDR2 YSYEKL. V shed 2 bases and J 3 bases; nucleotides not matched to a gene: 7. The CDR3 runs 15 residues. CDR3 coding DNA: TGCGCCAGCAGCCAAAGAGACAGGGCCTACTACGAGCAGTACTTC. It codes for CASSQRDRAYYEQYF.

In its sample, this clonotype was seen many times. The chain recombines TRBV6-1 with TRBJ2-7; no firm D call. Germline lookup yields CDR1 MNHNS and CDR2 SASEGT. Trimming removed 5 bases from V and 5 bases from J, with 10 bases in between. The CDR3 covers 12 residues. In nucleotides, the CDR3 is TGTGCCAGCAGTCGCGGCATCAACGAGCAGTACTTC. It encodes CASSRGINEQYF.

This clonotype was observed many times. The V call is TRBV6-2 or TRBV6-3, the J call TRBJ1-1; 7 nucleotides match TRBD1. The CDR3 consists of 15 residues. Germline CDR1 is MNHEY and CDR2 is SVGEGT. V shed 6 bases, J shed 0 bases, and the junction held 7 bases outside the gene matches. CDR3 sequence: CASSYRGLLNTEAFF. CDR3 nucleotides: TGTGCCAGCAGCTACAGGGGCCTTTTGAACACTGAAGCTTTCTTT.

This clonotype was counted at least ten times. The rearrangement uses TRBV6-5 and TRBJ1-1, with D tentatively TRBD1 (5 bases). V was shortened by 4 bases and J by 6 bases, with 21 bases between the two germline ends. CDR3 length: 16 amino acids. Germline values: CDR1 MNHEY, CDR2 SVGAGI. CDR3 nucleotides: TGTGCCAGCAGTTCCCTTGGGACGACAAAGGGATCTGAAGCTTTCTTT. Amino acid sequence: CASSSLGTTKGSEAFF.